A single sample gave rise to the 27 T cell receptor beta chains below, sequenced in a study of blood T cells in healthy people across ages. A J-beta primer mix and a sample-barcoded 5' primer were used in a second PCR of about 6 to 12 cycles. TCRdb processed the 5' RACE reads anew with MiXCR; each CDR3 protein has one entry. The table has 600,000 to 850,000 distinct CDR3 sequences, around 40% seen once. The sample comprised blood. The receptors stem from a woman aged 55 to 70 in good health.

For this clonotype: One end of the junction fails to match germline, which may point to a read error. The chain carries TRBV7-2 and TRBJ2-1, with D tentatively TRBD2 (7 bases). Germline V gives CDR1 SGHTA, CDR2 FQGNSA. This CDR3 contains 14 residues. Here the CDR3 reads CASSPGQRDNGQFF. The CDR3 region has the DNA TGTGCCAGCAGCCCAGGTCAGCGGGACAATGGGCAGTTCTTC.

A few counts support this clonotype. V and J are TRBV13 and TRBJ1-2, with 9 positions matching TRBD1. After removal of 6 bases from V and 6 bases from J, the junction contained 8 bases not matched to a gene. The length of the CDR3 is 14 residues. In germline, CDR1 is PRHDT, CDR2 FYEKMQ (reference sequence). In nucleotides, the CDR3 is TGTGCCAGCAGAAAAACCGGGACAGGGAATGGCTACACCTTC. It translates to CASRKTGTGNGYTF.

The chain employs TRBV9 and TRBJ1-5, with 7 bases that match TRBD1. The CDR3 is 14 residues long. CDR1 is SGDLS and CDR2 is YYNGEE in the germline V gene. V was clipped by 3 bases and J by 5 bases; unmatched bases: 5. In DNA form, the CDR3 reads TGTGCCAGCAGCGCAGGGACAGAAGATCAGCCCCAGCATTTT. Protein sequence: CASSAGTEDQPQHF.

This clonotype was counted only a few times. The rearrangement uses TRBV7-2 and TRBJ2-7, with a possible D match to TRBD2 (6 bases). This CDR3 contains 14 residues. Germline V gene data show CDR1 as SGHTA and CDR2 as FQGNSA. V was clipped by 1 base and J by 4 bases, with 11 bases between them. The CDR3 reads CASSLVPRGYEQYF. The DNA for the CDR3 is TGTGCCAGCAGCTTAGTTCCTCGGGGGTACGAGCAGTACTTC.

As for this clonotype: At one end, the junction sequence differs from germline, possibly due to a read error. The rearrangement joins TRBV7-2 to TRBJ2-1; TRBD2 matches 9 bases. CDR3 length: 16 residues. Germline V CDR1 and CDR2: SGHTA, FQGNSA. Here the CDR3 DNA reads TGTGCCCGCAGCCCAGCGGGAGGCCCTGGGTGGAATGAGCAGTTCTTC. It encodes CARSPAGGPGWNEQFF.

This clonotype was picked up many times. CDR3: CASSVLAGIYNEQFF. Written as DNA, the CDR3 is TGTGCCAGCAGCGTACTAGCGGGCATCTACAATGAGCAGTTCTTC. V usage is TRBV9 and J usage is TRBJ2-1, with 8 bases fitting TRBD2. The CDR3 is 15 amino acids. Germline CDR1 is SGDLS and CDR2 is YYNGEE. V shed 1 base, J shed 3 bases, and the junction held 3 bases outside the gene matches. The variable domain in full, completed from reference TRBV9 and TRBJ2-1, reads DSGVTQTPKHLITATGQRVTLRCSPRSGDLSVYWYQQSLDQGLQFLIQYYNGEERAKGNILERFSAQQFPDLHSELNLSSLELGDSALYFCASSVLAGIYNEQFFGPGTRLTVL.

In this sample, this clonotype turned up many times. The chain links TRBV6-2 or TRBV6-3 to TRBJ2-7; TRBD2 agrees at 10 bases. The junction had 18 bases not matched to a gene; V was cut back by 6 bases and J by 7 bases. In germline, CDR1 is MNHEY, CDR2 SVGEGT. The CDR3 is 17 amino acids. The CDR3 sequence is CASSPSYLAGGMMEQYF. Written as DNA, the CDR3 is TGTGCCAGCAGCCCCAGTTATTTAGCGGGAGGAATGATGGAGCAGTACTTC.

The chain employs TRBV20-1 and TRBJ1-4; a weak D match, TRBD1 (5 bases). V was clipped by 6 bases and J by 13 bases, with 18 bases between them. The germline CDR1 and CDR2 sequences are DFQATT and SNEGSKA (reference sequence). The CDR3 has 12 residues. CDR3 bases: TGCAGTGCCGCACCCCAGGGCCTGGGACTGTTTTTT. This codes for CSAAPQGLGLFF.

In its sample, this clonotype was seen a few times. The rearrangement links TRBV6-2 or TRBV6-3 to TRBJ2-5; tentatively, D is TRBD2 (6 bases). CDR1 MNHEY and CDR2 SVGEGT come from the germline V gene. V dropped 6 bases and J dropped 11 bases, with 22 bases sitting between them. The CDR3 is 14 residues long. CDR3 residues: CASSYTGTGNEQYF. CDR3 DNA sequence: TGTGCCAGCAGCTACACCGGGACTGGCAATGAGCAGTACTTC.

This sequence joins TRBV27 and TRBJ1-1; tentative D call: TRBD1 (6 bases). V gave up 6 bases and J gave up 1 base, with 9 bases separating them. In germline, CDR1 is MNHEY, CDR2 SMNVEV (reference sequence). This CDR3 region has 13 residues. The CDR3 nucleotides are TGTGCCAGCAGCGGACAGTCGAACACTGAAGCTTTCTTT. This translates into CASSGQSNTEAFF.

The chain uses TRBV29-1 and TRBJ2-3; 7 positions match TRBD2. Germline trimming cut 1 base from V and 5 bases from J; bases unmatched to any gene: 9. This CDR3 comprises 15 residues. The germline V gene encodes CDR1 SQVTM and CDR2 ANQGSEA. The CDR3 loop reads CSVEGAREGIDTQYF. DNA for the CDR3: TGCAGCGTTGAAGGAGCGAGGGAGGGCATAGATACGCAGTATTTT.

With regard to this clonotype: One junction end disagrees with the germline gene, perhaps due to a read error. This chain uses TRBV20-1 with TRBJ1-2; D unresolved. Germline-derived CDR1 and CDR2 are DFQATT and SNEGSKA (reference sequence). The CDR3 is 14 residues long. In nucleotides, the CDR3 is TGCAGTGCTAGAGATGGAGAAGGGATCGTTGGCTACATCTTC. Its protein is CSARDGEGIVGYIF.

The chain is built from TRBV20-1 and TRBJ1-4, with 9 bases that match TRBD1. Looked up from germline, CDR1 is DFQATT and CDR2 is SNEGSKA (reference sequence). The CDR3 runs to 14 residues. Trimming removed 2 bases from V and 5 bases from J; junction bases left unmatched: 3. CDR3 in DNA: TGCAGTGCTAGACGTGGGACAGGGAATGAAAAACTGTTTTTT. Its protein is CSARRGTGNEKLFF.

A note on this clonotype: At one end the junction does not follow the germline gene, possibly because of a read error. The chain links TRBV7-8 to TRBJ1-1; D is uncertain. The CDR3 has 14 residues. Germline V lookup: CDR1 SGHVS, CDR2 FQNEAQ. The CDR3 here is CAGSQTEIGTEAFF. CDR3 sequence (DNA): TGTGCCGGCAGCCAAACCGAGATCGGCACTGAAGCTTTCTTT.

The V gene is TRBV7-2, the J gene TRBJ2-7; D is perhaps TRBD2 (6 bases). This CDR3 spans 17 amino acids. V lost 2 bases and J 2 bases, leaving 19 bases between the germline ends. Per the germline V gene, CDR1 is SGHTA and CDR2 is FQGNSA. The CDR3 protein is CASSLPTGGRGPYEQYF. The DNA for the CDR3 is TGTGCCAGCAGCTTACCGACCGGAGGGCGAGGCCCCTACGAGCAGTACTTC.

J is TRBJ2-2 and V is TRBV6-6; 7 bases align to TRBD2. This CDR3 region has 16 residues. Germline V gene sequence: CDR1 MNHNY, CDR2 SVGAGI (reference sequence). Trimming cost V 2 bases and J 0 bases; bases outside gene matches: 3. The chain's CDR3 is CASSYIAGANTGELFF. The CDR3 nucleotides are TGTGCCAGCAGTTACATCGCGGGAGCGAACACCGGGGAGCTGTTTTTT.

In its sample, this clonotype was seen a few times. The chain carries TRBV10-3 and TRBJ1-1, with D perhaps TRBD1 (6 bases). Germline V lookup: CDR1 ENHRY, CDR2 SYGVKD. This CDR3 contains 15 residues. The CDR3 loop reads CENQWVGGRDTEAFF. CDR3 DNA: TGTGAAAATCAGTGGGTAGGGGGGCGCGACACTGAAGCTTTCTTT.

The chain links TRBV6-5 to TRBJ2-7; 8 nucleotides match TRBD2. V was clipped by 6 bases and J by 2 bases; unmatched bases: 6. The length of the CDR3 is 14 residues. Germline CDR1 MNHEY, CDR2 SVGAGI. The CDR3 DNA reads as TGTGCCAGCAGATCCCAGCGGGGGACCTACGAGCAGTACTTC. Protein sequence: CASRSQRGTYEQYF.

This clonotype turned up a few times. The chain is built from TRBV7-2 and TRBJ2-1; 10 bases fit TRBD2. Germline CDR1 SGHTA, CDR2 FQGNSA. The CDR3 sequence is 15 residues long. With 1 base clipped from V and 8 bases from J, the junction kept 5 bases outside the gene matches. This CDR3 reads CASSLGAGGWDEQFF. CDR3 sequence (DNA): TGTGCCAGCAGCTTAGGAGCGGGAGGGTGGGATGAGCAGTTCTTC.

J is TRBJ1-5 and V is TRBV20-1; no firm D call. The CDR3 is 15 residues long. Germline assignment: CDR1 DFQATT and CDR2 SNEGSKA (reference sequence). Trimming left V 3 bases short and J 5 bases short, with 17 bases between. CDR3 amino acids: CSARLGLQWDQPQHF. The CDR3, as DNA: TGCAGTGCTAGGCTCGGTCTGCAATGGGATCAGCCCCAGCATTTT.

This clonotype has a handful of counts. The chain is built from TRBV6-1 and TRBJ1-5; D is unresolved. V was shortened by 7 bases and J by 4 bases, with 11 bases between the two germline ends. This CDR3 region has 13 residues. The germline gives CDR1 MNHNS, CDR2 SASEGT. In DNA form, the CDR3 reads TGTGCCAGCACCTCGAAACGAAATCAGCCCCAGCATTTT. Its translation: CASTSKRNQPQHF.

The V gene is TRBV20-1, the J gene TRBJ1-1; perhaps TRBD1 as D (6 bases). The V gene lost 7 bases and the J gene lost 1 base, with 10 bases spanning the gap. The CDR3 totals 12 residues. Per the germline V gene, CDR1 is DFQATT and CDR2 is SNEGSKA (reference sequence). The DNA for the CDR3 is TGCAGTGTCGGACAGCCGAACACTGAAGCTTTCTTT. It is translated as CSVGQPNTEAFF.

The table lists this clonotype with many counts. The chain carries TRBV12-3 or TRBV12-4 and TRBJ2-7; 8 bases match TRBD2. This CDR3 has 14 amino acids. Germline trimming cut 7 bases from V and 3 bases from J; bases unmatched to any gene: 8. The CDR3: CASKPGLGYYEQYF. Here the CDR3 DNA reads TGTGCCAGCAAGCCGGGACTAGGCTACTACGAGCAGTACTTC.

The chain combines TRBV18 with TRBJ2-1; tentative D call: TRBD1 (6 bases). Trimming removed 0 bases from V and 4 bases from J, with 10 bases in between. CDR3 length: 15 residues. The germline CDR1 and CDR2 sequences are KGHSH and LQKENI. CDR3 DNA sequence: TGTGCCAGCTCACCACCGGGACACCTATACAATGAGCAGTTCTTC. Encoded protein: CASSPPGHLYNEQFF.

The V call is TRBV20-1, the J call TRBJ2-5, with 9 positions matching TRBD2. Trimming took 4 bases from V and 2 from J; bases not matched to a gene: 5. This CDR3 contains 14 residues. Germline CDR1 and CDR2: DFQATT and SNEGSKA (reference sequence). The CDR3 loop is CSANLGLAQETQYF. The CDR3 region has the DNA TGCAGTGCTAACTTGGGACTAGCTCAAGAGACCCAGTACTTC.

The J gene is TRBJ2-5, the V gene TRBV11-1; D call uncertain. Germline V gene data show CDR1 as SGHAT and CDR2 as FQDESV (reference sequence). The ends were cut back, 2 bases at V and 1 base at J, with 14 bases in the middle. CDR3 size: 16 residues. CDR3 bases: TGTGCCAGCAGCTTAAGTTTGACGGGCCTCCAAGAGACCCAGTACTTC. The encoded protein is CASSLSLTGLQETQYF.

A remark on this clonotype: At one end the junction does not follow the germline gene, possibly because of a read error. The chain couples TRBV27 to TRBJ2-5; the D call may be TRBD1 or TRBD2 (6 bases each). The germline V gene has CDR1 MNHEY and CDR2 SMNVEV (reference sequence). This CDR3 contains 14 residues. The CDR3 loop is CSSSLRDNQETQYF. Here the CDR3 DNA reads TGTTCCAGCAGTTTGCGGGACAACCAAGAGACCCAGTACTTC.